This TCR beta chain comes out of a study of blood T cell repertoires in COVID-19. The wider study: The United States, Italy and Spain provided the acute and convalescent COVID-19 samples.

Authors' methods: Using reference gene primer amplification, nucleated cell counts were estimated. This table comes from immunoSEQ multiplex PCR, and its TCRdb copy is limited to in-frame clones, with some not included. V and J calls plus clone size are reproduced from that table; the DNA served to infer D and trimming. The table shows under 400,000 clones, with more than 70% occurring only once. Germline V gene lookup returns CDR1 SGHDT and CDR2 YYEEEE. The CDR3 has 15 residues. Trimming cost V 5 bases and J 4 bases, with 15 bases left between them. Followed over time, Seattle patients had been enrolled while infection was active.

This clonotype originated in a woman between 55 and 75 years old with COVID-19, enrolled during active disease. V usage is TRBV5-6 and J usage is TRBJ2-2, with D perhaps matching TRBD1 (6 bases). The specimen was peripheral blood. The CDR3 sequence is CASRQFNRATGELFF. DNA for the CDR3: TGTGCCAGCAGACAATTTAACAGGGCCACCGGGGAGCTGTTTTTT.